Listed below are T cell receptor beta chains from one sample, sequenced in a study of molecular identifiers for immune sequencing clone quantification. TCRdb called the PCR reads again in MiXCR, with one record for every CDR3 protein. The sample includes tens of thousands of distinct CDR3 sequences, 36% seen only once; the top ten take approximately 4.2%. The sample consisted of naive CD8+ T cells from blood, with Jurkat cell RNA spiked in. All receptors come from a human donor in good health. Some libraries in this study had Jurkat cell RNA spiked in. CDR3s include the opening cysteine and the closing phenylalanine or tryptophan. The D gene is left open where the match is weak. For some rows the clone size is stated as once, few or many, or as a class when expanded; others skip it.

>TRBD1|many|TRBV28|TRBJ2-3
CASSSGQAVDTQYF
TGTGCCAGCAGTTCAGGACAGGCCGTAGATACGCAGTATTTT
>TRBD1|many|TRBV6-1|TRBJ1-5
CASSDPTGGRQPQHF
TGTGCCAGCAGTGACCCGACAGGGGGTCGGCAGCCCCAGCATTTT
>TRBD2|.|TRBV20-1|TRBJ2-7
CSARGLADYEQYF
TGCAGTGCTAGAGGTCTAGCGGACTACGAGCAGTACTTC
>.|many|TRBV12-3/TRBV12-4|TRBJ2-3
CASSWDGTDTQYF
TGTGCCAGCAGTTGGGACGGCACAGATACGCAGTATTTT
>.|.|TRBV19|TRBJ2-1
CASSIGVEQFF
TGTGCCAGTAGTATAGGTGTGGAGCAGTTCTTC
>.|many|TRBV5-5|TRBJ2-7
CASSAGLSYEQYF
TGTGCCAGCAGCGCCGGACTGAGCTACGAGCAGTACTTC
>.|many|TRBV9|TRBJ2-5
CASSVVGAVQETQYF
TGTGCCAGCAGCGTAGTAGGAGCGGTCCAAGAGACCCAGTACTTC
>.|many|TRBV3-1|TRBJ2-3
CASSQRLDTQYF
TGTGCCAGCAGCCAGCGGTTAGATACGCAGTATTTT
>TRBD2|few|TRBV24-1|TRBJ2-3
CATGGAGEDTQYF
TGTGCCACCGGAGGGGCGGGGGAGGATACGCAGTATTTT
>TRBD1|.|TRBV28|TRBJ1-6
CASSATGNSPLHF
TGTGCCAGCAGTGCGACAGGGAATTCACCCCTCCACTTT
>.|many|TRBV6-6|TRBJ2-6
CASRTSVGSGANVLTF
TGTGCCAGCAGGACATCGGTGGGCTCTGGGGCCAACGTCCTGACTTTC
>.|.|TRBV5-1|TRBJ1-1
CASSLEGALNTEAFF
TGCGCCAGCAGCTTGGAGGGTGCTCTGAACACTGAAGCTTTCTTT
>.|many|TRBV28|TRBJ2-3
CASREGTDTQYF
TGTGCCAGCAGGGAGGGCACAGATACGCAGTATTTT
>TRBD2|.|TRBV7-9|TRBJ2-3
CASSLGAAGVGYF
TGTGCCAGCAGCTTAGGAGCGGCGGGAGTGGGGTATTTT
>.|many|TRBV7-9|TRBJ2-7
CASSLGGLAREQYF
TGTGCCAGCAGCTTAGGAGGGCTAGCGAGAGAGCAGTACTTC
>.|few|TRBV12-3/TRBV12-4|TRBJ1-5
CASSLWERDQPQHF
TGTGCCAGCAGTTTATGGGAGAGGGATCAGCCCCAGCATTTT
>TRBD2|many|TRBV7-9|TRBJ2-3
CASSWPTGLAGGTDTQYF
TGTGCCAGCAGCTGGCCCACGGGACTAGCGGGGGGCACAGATACGCAGTATTTT
>TRBD1|many|TRBV9|TRBJ1-1
CASSAGGGTEAFF
TGTGCCAGCAGCGCAGGGGGAGGTACTGAAGCTTTCTTT
>TRBD2|many|TRBV5-4|TRBJ2-7
CASSHSGSRDEQYF
TGTGCCAGCAGCCATAGCGGGAGTCGCGACGAGCAGTACTTC
>.|.|TRBV20-1|TRBJ1-4
CSAGTSGVEKLFF
TGCAGTGCTGGGACGTCCGGGGTTGAAAAACTGTTTTTT
>.|many|TRBV7-9|TRBJ2-3
CASSFGANTQYF
TGTGCCAGCAGCTTTGGGGCTAATACGCAGTATTTT
>.|few|TRBV9|TRBJ2-2
CASSPNVGSNTGELFF
TGTGCCAGCAGCCCCAACGTGGGGTCGAACACCGGGGAGCTGTTTTTT
>.|many|TRBV7-2|TRBJ2-5
CASSSLGARLQETQYF
TGTGCCAGCAGCTCCCTTGGCGCCCGCCTCCAAGAGACCCAGTACTTC
>TRBD1|many|TRBV7-2|TRBJ1-5
CASSLDRGTGNQPQHF
TGTGCCAGCAGCTTAGATAGAGGGACAGGCAATCAGCCCCAGCATTTT
>.|many|TRBV13|TRBJ2-7
CASSLAAGPSYEQYF
TGTGCCAGCAGCTTAGCGGCGGGCCCATCCTACGAGCAGTACTTC
>.|few|TRBV4-3|TRBJ2-1
CASSQDQGLSSYNEQFF
TGCGCCAGCAGCCAAGATCAGGGACTGAGCTCCTACAATGAGCAGTTCTTC